Each of the 28 T cell receptor beta chains below was sequenced from the same sample in a study of tumor-infiltrating lymphocytes in primary liver carcinoma. The study co-extracted DNA and RNA from around 20-30 mg of unsorted bulk tissue. Priming with a constant-region primer yielded TCR beta cDNA from about 480 ng total RNA. Three nested multiplex PCR rounds, a slightly modified ARM-PCR method, built the TCR beta libraries. A C-beta reverse primer and TRBV1-TRBV30 forward primers served in each of the first two PCR rounds, at 9 to 10 cycles apiece. One entry per CDR3 protein, called by TCRdb with MiXCR from the multiplex PCR reads. Altogether about 190,000 distinct CDR3 sequences are present, approximately 86% being singletons, with the ten largest covering 18%. The specimen was tumor tissue from primary liver carcinoma. These receptors were collected from a man between 35 and 55 years old with primary liver carcinoma and hepatitis B virus infection.

Comments on this clonotype: A much larger clone differs by one base, so this may be a read error. This sequence joins TRBV30 and TRBJ2-3, with D possibly TRBD1 on 5 matching bases. The V end was cut by 2 bases, the J end by 0 bases, with 15 bases between. This CDR3 comprises 16 residues. Looked up from germline, CDR1 is GTSNPN and CDR2 is SVGIG (reference sequence). The CDR3 region is CAWSRTQTASTDTQYF. CDR3 coding DNA: TGTGCCTGGAGTAGGACCCAGACAGCTAGCACAGATACGCAGTATTTT.

As regards this clonotype: The CDR3 end shows no conserved phenylalanine or tryptophan, and so a read error is likely. The DNA is omitted, as the CDR3 cannot be located on it reliably, and the CDR3 follows TCRdb's listing. This chain uses TRBV29-1 with TRBJ2-4; the table's D gene call, TRBD2, was not cross checked with the DNA. The CDR3 length equals 12 residues, ends included. Germline V gives CDR1 SQVTM, CDR2 ANQGSEA. This CDR3 is CSVIHWRGIHYS.

This clonotype was found once. At one end the junction does not follow the germline gene, possibly because of a read error. This chain links TRBV30 with TRBJ2-5; the D is unclear. The CDR3 is 13 amino acids. CDR1 and CDR2 from the germline V gene are GTSNPN and SVGIG (reference sequence). This CDR3 is CVWIGEVQETQYF. DNA for the CDR3: TGTGTCTGGATTGGCGAAGTCCAAGAGACCCAGTACTTC.

This clonotype was detected only a few times. The rearrangement links TRBV28 to TRBJ1-5; D may be TRBD1 (6 bases). Germline V gene sequence: CDR1 MDHEN, CDR2 SYDVKM. This CDR3 is built from 15 residues. V was trimmed by 5 bases and J by 3 bases, leaving 14 bases between them. The CDR3, as DNA: TGTGCCAGCAGTACCGGGACACAAGACAATCAGCCCCAGCATTTT. Encoded protein: CASSTGTQDNQPQHF.

The CDR3 region is CASSLLAAGWGDTQYF. The CDR3 DNA follows: TGTGCCAGCAGTCTCTTAGCAGCGGGATGGGGCGATACGCAGTATTTT. The rearrangement links TRBV5-5 to TRBJ2-3; 7 bases fit TRBD2. The CDR3 contains 16 residues. CDR1 and CDR2 (germline): SGHKS, YYEKEE (reference sequence). V dropped 5 bases and J dropped 6; count of bases not matched to a gene: 15.

Of note for this clonotype: A read error may account for a junction end that differs from germline. This rearrangement joins TRBV12-3 or TRBV12-4 to TRBJ1-1; D perhaps matches TRBD1 (6 bases). This CDR3 is 13 amino acids long. The CDR3 DNA follows: TGTCCCAGCAGTTTCTCAGGGGCCGCTATAGCTTTCTTT. Amino acid sequence: CPSSFSGAAIAFF.

The chain links TRBV20-1 to TRBJ2-7, with D possibly being TRBD1 (6 bases). V was trimmed by 8 bases and J by 6 bases, leaving 17 bases between them. The CDR3 runs to 12 residues. The V gene's germline CDR1 is DFQATT and CDR2 SNEGSKA (reference sequence). In nucleotides, the CDR3 is TGCAGTACGGACAGTCCCGTCAGCGAGCAGTACTTC. This gives the protein CSTDSPVSEQYF.

As for this clonotype: At one end, the junction sequence differs from germline, possibly due to a read error. The V and J genes are TRBV29-1 and TRBJ2-5, with D uncertain. The CDR3 runs 15 residues. Germline V gene sequence: CDR1 SQVTM, CDR2 ANQGSEA. The CDR3 reads CIVKGPGHFQKTQYF. CDR3 coding DNA: TGCATCGTTAAAGGACCCGGGCACTTCCAAAAGACCCAGTACTTC. The entire variable domain, with the rest obtained from reference TRBV29-1 and TRBJ2-5, is as follows: SAVISQKPSRDICQRGTSLTIQCQVDSQVTMMFWYRQQPGQSLTLIATANQGSEATYESGFVIDKFPISRPNLTFSTLTVSNMSPEDSSIYLCIVKGPGHFQKTQYFGPGTRLLVL.

This rearrangement joins TRBV7-8 to TRBJ2-3, with D unclear. The J call may be wrong; the DNA end is better matched by TRBJ1-5. The CDR3 is 14 amino acids. CDR1 and CDR2 from the germline V gene are SGHVS and FQNEAQ. In DNA form, the CDR3 reads TGTGCCAGCAGCATTAGCGGATACACCGATACGCAGCATTTT. Protein product: CASSISGYTDTQHF.

With respect to this clonotype: A much bigger clone sits one base away, suggesting this may be a read error. The chain couples TRBV20-1 to TRBJ2-3, with 10 bases aligning to TRBD2. Germline CDR1 DFQATT, CDR2 SNEGSKA (reference sequence). CDR3 size: 16 residues. The CDR3 sequence: CSARRSGRALTDTHYF. The CDR3 coding sequence is TGCAGTGCTCGAAGAAGCGGGAGGGCCCTTACAGATACGCACTATTTT.

As concerns this clonotype: Here the CDR3 omits its conserved ending phenylalanine or tryptophan, so a read error is the likely source. This CDR3 reads CVSSEAGVTTNEKLFL. CDR3 bases: TGTGTCAGCAGTGAAGCGGGGGTTACAACTAATGAAAAACTGTTTTTG. V usage is TRBV6-1 and J usage is TRBJ1-4; perhaps TRBD1 as D (5 bases). This CDR3 is built from 16 residues. CDR1 is MNHNS, CDR2 SASEGT, per germline.

This clonotype was observed a handful of times. The chain is built from TRBV25-1 and TRBJ2-3; D is unresolved. Trimming stripped 7 bases from V and 5 bases from J, with 16 bases between. In germline, CDR1 is MGHDK, CDR2 SYGVNS. This CDR3 is 14 amino acids long. CDR3 region: CASNPGLMGDTQYF. The CDR3 region has the DNA TGTGCCAGCAATCCCGGCCTTATGGGAGATACGCAGTATTTT.

The chain employs TRBV14 and TRBJ2-7, with a possible D match to TRBD1 (5 bases). Trimming removed 3 bases at V and 7 bases at J, with 13 bases between. CDR3 length equals 13 residues. Germline V CDR1 and CDR2: SGHDN, FVKESK. This CDR3 reads CASSQVDSYEQYV. CDR3 DNA: TGTGCCAGCAGCCAGGTCGACAGTTATGAGCAGTACGTC.

In regard to this clonotype: One end of the junction is discordant with germline, which a read error may explain. CDR3 in DNA: TGTGCCAACAGCCCCCGAGAGGAACTCTTCTACGAGCAGTACTTC. This sequence encodes CANSPREELFYEQYF. The rearrangement uses TRBV4-1 and TRBJ2-7; D ambiguous. Germline V lookup: CDR1 MGHRA, CDR2 YSYEKL. The CDR3 loop spans 15 amino acids.

Note on this clonotype: A read error may produce the germline difference seen at one junction end. The chain joins TRBV4-1 to TRBJ1-5, with a weak D call TRBD1 (5 bases). The germline gives CDR1 MGHRA, CDR2 YSYEKL. The CDR3 is 15 amino acids. The chain's CDR3 is CASSQEVDSNQPQHF. The DNA of the CDR3 is TGCGCCAGCAGCCAAGAGGTAGACAGCAATCAGCCCCAGCATTTC.

To note about this clonotype: An end of the junction does not agree with germline; a read error may underlie this. The chain links TRBV5-5 to TRBJ2-5; maybe TRBD2 (5 bases). This CDR3 comprises 15 residues. Per germline, CDR1 SGHKS and CDR2 YYEKEE (reference sequence). CDR3 sequence reads: CTSSLESGPRETQYF. The CDR3 DNA reads as TGTACCAGCAGCCTGGAATCAGGCCCTAGGGAGACCCAATACTTC. The variable domain in full, completed from reference TRBV5-5 and TRBJ2-5, reads DAGVTQSPTHLIKTRGQQVTLRCSPISGHKSVSWYQQVLGQGPQFIFQYYEKEERGRGNFPDRFSARQFPNYSSELNVNALLLGDSALYLCTSSLESGPRETQYFGPGTRLLVL.

On this clonotype itself: An end of the junction differs from the germline gene, which may be a read error. DNA of the CDR3: TGTATGGTTAATGGGGACAGGGACACCGGGGAGCTGTTTTTT. Protein: CMVNGDRDTGELFF. The V call is TRBV29-1, the J call TRBJ2-2; 9 bases are shared with TRBD1. Germline CDR1 SQVTM, CDR2 ANQGSEA. The CDR3 length is 14 residues.

In regard to this clonotype: The junction does not match germline at one end; this may be a read error. The gene calls are TRBV29-1 and TRBJ2-1; 11 bases map to TRBD2. From germline, CDR1 is SQVTM and CDR2 ANQGSEA. This CDR3 has 15 amino acids. The CDR3 region is CSVGLAGWFYIERFF. The CDR3 nucleotides are TGCAGCGTTGGACTAGCGGGATGGTTCTACATTGAGCGGTTCTTC.

The CDR3 region has the DNA TGCAGCATTCTTCCGGGGTGGGGTATGAACACTGAAGTATTCTTT. Protein: CSILPGWGMNTEVFF. The chain combines TRBV29-1 with TRBJ1-1; D is ambiguous. There are 15 residues in the CDR3. CDR1 is SQVTM, CDR2 ANQGSEA, per germline. Trimming removed 8 bases at V and 14 bases at J, with 33 bases between.

On this clonotype itself: In this CDR3 the conserved last residue, phenylalanine or tryptophan, is missing, so a read error is likely. The limits of the CDR3 on the DNA are not certain, so only TCRdb's listed CDR3 is given. The rearrangement links TRBV11-2 to TRBJ1-2; TRBD1 is taken as the D call from the table, unchecked against the DNA. The CDR3 length is 13 residues, termini included. Germline CDR1 SGHAT, CDR2 FQNNGV. The CDR3 region is CASSLDRVYGYTL.

The chain links TRBV5-6 to TRBJ2-5; 8 bases agree with TRBD2. Trimming at V came to 8 bases and at J to 5 bases, leaving 14 bases not matched to a gene. Germline V gene data show CDR1 as SGHDT and CDR2 as YYEEEE. This CDR3 region has 15 residues. This chain's CDR3 is CASSPKGTGGETQYF. CDR3 nucleotides: TGTGCCAGTAGCCCCAAGGGGACGGGAGGGGAGACCCAGTACTTC.

The table lists this clonotype with a count of one. It is likely a read error, because the conserved phenylalanine at the end of the CDR3 is missing. The genes are TRBV28 and TRBJ2-5; a weak D match, TRBD2 (7 bases). Germline V gene data show CDR1 as MDHEN and CDR2 as SYDVKM. The length of the CDR3 is 13 residues. The CDR3 DNA reads TGTGCCATCGAGGGGGGGACCCGGGAGACTCAGTACGTC. This encodes CAIEGGTRETQYV.

The rearrangement uses TRBV9 and TRBJ2-1; D perhaps matches TRBD1 (6 bases). The CDR3 is 15 amino acids. Germline values: CDR1 SGDLS, CDR2 YYNGEE. V was trimmed by 0 bases and J by 2 bases, leaving 9 bases between them. Here the CDR3 DNA reads TGTGCCAGCAGCGTAGAAGGGGGAGCCTACAATGAGCAGTTCTTC. This codes for CASSVEGGAYNEQFF.

Comments on this clonotype: One end of the junction is discordant with germline, which a read error may explain. The chain links TRBV11-2 to TRBJ2-7; 8 bases are a match to TRBD2. This CDR3 is built from 16 residues. Germline V gene sequence: CDR1 SGHAT, CDR2 FQNNGV. The CDR3 region is CAISLRTSRVSYEQYF. The CDR3 DNA follows: TGTGCCATCAGCCTGCGGACTAGCAGGGTCTCCTACGAGCAGTACTTC. Filled out from reference TRBV11-2 and TRBJ2-7, the complete variable domain reads EAGVAQSPRYKIIEKRQSVAFWCNPISGHATLYWYQQILGQGPKLLIQFQNNGVVDDSQLPKDRFSAERLKGVDSTLKIQPAKLEDSAVYLCAISLRTSRVSYEQYFGPGTRLTVT.

The chain employs TRBV10-3 and TRBJ2-7; tentative D call: TRBD2 (6 bases). The CDR3 has 15 residues. Germline V gene lookup returns CDR1 ENHRY and CDR2 SYGVKD. V was pared by 6 bases and J by 0 bases, with 15 bases between. The CDR3: CAISLLGGVSYEQYF. The CDR3 region has the DNA TGTGCCATCAGCTTACTGGGGGGTGTCTCCTACGAGCAGTACTTC.

Comments on this clonotype: Being one base from a much bigger clone, this may be a read error. The CDR3 carries no conserved terminal phenylalanine or tryptophan, so it likely arises from a read error. The genes are TRBV5-1 and TRBJ2-1; 10 nucleotides match TRBD1. There are 16 residues in the CDR3. Per the germline V gene, CDR1 is SGHRS and CDR2 is YFSETQ. V lost 0 bases and J lost 8; bases outside the gene matches: 8. In nucleotides, the CDR3 is TGCGCCAGCAGCTTGGCCAAGGGACAGGGGTACGATGAGCAGTTCCTC. This codes for CASSLAKGQGYDEQFL.

A remark on this clonotype: The CDR3 end shows no conserved phenylalanine or tryptophan, and so a read error is likely. This sequence joins TRBV6-1 and TRBJ2-2, with a weak D call TRBD1 (6 bases). CDR1 MNHNS and CDR2 SASEGT come from the germline V gene. The CDR3 loop spans 13 amino acids. The CDR3 sequence is CANSVRTAGELFV. The CDR3, as DNA: TGTGCCAACAGTGTTCGGACAGCCGGGGAGCTGTTTGTT.

Comments on this clonotype: One junction end does not reproduce the germline sequence, and a read error may be involved. The chain employs TRBV11-3 and TRBJ2-7; possible D gene TRBD1, 6 bases. The CDR3 totals 15 residues. The germline gives CDR1 SGHNT, CDR2 YENEEA. Here the CDR3 reads CAISLDPGTPYVEYF. The CDR3, as DNA: TGTGCCATCAGCTTAGATCCCGGGACACCCTACGTGGAGTACTTC.